The 21 T cell receptor beta chains below were found in one sample sequenced in a study of shared clonotypes between healthy human individuals. Sequencing used immunoSEQ multiplex PCR; TCRdb keeps in-frame clones, though not all of them. The repertoire consists of under 1,100,000 clones, with 70% to 80% occurring once and the leading ten covering about 1.5%. The sequenced sample was memory CD4+ T cells sorted from blood. Described subset: CD45RA-negative fraction. These receptors were taken from a young man in good health.

The rearrangement uses TRBV5-1 and TRBJ2-5; TRBD1 agrees at 8 bases. V dropped 4 bases and J dropped 5; count of bases not matched to a gene: 7. Per germline, CDR1 SGHRS and CDR2 YFSETQ. The CDR3 contains 14 residues. The DNA of the CDR3 is TGCGCCAGCAGCGTACAGGGGGTAGGGGAGACCCAGTACTTC. Its protein is CASSVQGVGETQYF. The whole variable domain, filled in from reference TRBV5-1 and TRBJ2-5, reads KAGVTQTPRYLIKTRGQQVTLSCSPISGHRSVSWYQQTPGQGLQFLFEYFSETQRNKGNFPGRFSGRQFSNSRSEMNVSTLELGDSALYLCASSVQGVGETQYFGPGTRLLVL.

J is TRBJ2-5 and V is TRBV10-3; TRBD1 agrees at 8 bases. Trimming cost V 6 bases and J 5 bases; bases outside gene matches: 8. This CDR3 is 14 amino acids long. Germline CDR1 ENHRY, CDR2 SYGVKD. CDR3 bases: TGTGCCATCAGCCTGGACAGGGCGGGGGAGACCCAGTACTTC. Its translation: CAISLDRAGETQYF.

The chain carries TRBV19 and TRBJ1-5; D is possibly TRBD1 (5 bases). The V gene's germline CDR1 is LNHDA and CDR2 SQIVND (reference sequence). Between the trimmed V and J ends, which lost 6 bases and 4 bases, there was a span of 16 bases. This CDR3 has 15 amino acids. In DNA form, the CDR3 reads TGTGCCAGTAGAAATCGGCAGGGCTGGAATCAGCCCCAGCATTTT. This encodes CASRNRQGWNQPQHF.

The genes are TRBV19 and TRBJ2-6; no clear D. The CDR3 sequence is 15 residues long. Germline V gene sequence: CDR1 LNHDA, CDR2 SQIVND (reference sequence). Trimming removed 3 bases at V and 0 bases at J, with 6 bases between. This chain's CDR3 is CASSIPSSGANVLTF. The CDR3 nucleotides read TGTGCCAGTAGTATTCCCAGCTCTGGGGCCAACGTCCTGACTTTC.

The chain is built from TRBV11-2 and TRBJ2-1; 7 nucleotides align to TRBD1. Germline CDR1 is SGHAT and CDR2 is FQNNGV. The junction had 7 bases not matched to a gene; V was cut back by 5 bases and J by 9 bases. The CDR3 has 13 residues. DNA of the CDR3: TGTGCCAGCAGCCAGTTCGAGGGGGCTGAGCAGTTCTTC. Protein: CASSQFEGAEQFF.

This clone was seen only a few times. The chain has TRBV27 and TRBJ2-2; possible D gene TRBD1, 6 bases. The V and J ends lost 2 bases and 4 bases respectively, with 17 bases between them. CDR3 size: 17 residues. From germline, CDR1 is MNHEY and CDR2 SMNVEV (reference sequence). CDR3 region: CASSLRPPGTTTGELFF. In DNA, the CDR3 is TGTGCCAGCAGTTTACGCCCACCCGGGACAACCACCGGGGAGCTGTTTTTT.

The chain recombines TRBV10-3 with TRBJ2-7; D gene ambiguous. CDR3 length: 11 amino acids. Germline V gene data show CDR1 as ENHRY and CDR2 as SYGVKD. V was clipped by 3 bases and J by 4 bases, with 4 bases between them. The CDR3 sequence is CAISEQYEQYF. The CDR3, as DNA: TGTGCCATCAGTGAACAGTACGAGCAGTACTTC.

The chain uses TRBV29-1 and TRBJ2-7; no clear D gene. The V and J ends lost 5 bases and 0 bases respectively, with 11 bases between them. The CDR3 totals 13 residues. Germline loops: CDR1 SQVTM, CDR2 ANQGSEA. The CDR3 protein is CSVKTLLSYEQYF. CDR3 coding DNA: TGCAGCGTTAAGACCCTTCTCTCCTACGAGCAGTACTTC.

The genes are TRBV28 and TRBJ1-4; D unclear. The CDR3 length is 13 residues. Trimming pared 2 bases from V and 4 bases from J, leaving 5 bases between. CDR1 is MDHEN, CDR2 SYDVKM, per germline. The CDR3 is CASSLDLNEKLFF. Here the CDR3 DNA reads TGTGCCAGCAGTTTAGACCTTAATGAAAAACTGTTTTTT.

Note on this clone: At one end the junction does not follow the germline gene, possibly because of a read error. V gene TRBV2 combines with J gene TRBJ1-6, with a tentative D call TRBD1 (5 bases). CDR3 length: 13 residues. Germline-derived CDR1 and CDR2 are SNHLY and FYNNEI. The CDR3 is CARSGGYNSPLHF. In nucleotides, the CDR3 is TGTGCCAGGAGTGGGGGTTATAATTCACCCCTCCACTTT.

This clone was seen a handful of times. J is TRBJ2-1 and V is TRBV29-1; 8 bases agree with TRBD1. From germline, CDR1 is SQVTM and CDR2 ANQGSEA. The CDR3 sequence is 14 residues long. The V and J ends lost 4 bases and 12 bases, in that order; junction bases with no gene match: 14. CDR3 sequence: CSVGPPGQDSRQFF. The CDR3 region has the DNA TGCAGCGTTGGGCCGCCGGGACAGGATAGTAGGCAGTTCTTC.

This clone was seen a single time. The V gene is TRBV5-4, the J gene TRBJ2-3; D is unresolved. The CDR3 runs 12 residues. Germline loops: CDR1 SGHNT, CDR2 YYREEE (reference sequence). Deletions cut 0 bases from V and 5 bases from J, with 4 bases between. Here the CDR3 reads CASSLGLDTQYF. CDR3 in DNA: TGTGCCAGCAGCTTGGGTTTAGATACGCAGTATTTT.

This clone was observed many times. DNA of the CDR3: TGTGCCTGGAGTAAAGGGGGGGACGGCTACGAGCAGTACTTC. It codes for CAWSKGGDGYEQYF. The chain recombines TRBV30 with TRBJ2-7; D possibly corresponds to TRBD2 (7 bases). Germline V lookup: CDR1 GTSNPN, CDR2 SVGIG (reference sequence). V shed 2 bases and J shed 3 bases, with 14 bases lying between them. The CDR3 is 14 amino acids. Full variable domain (remainder filled in from reference TRBV30 and TRBJ2-7): SQTIHQWPATLVQPVGSPLSLECTVEGTSNPNLYWYRQAAGRGLQLLFYSVGIGQISSEVPQNLSASRPQDRQFILSSKKLLLSDSGFYLCAWSKGGDGYEQYFGPGTRLTVT.

V and J are TRBV7-6 and TRBJ2-5; D is possibly TRBD2 (6 bases). Germline loops: CDR1 SGHVS, CDR2 FNYEAQ. The CDR3 extends over 15 amino acids. Between the trimmed V and J ends, which lost 3 bases and 6 bases, there was a span of 17 bases. CDR3 protein: CASSFPGTGVQTQYF. Written as DNA, the CDR3 is TGTGCCAGCAGCTTCCCCGGGACGGGGGTTCAGACCCAGTACTTC.

The CDR3 region has the DNA TGTGCCAGCTCACCGGAGGGGCGCATGTACGAGCAGTACTTC. Protein sequence: CASSPEGRMYEQYF. The chain carries TRBV18 and TRBJ2-7; tentative D call: TRBD2 (6 bases). The CDR3 has 14 amino acids. Per the germline V gene, CDR1 is KGHSH and CDR2 is LQKENI. Between the trimmed V and J ends, which lost 3 bases and 4 bases, there was a span of 13 bases.

The chain combines TRBV30 with TRBJ2-2; no clear D gene. The CDR3 spans 13 residues. Germline V gives CDR1 GTSNPN, CDR2 SVGIG (reference sequence). V lost 0 bases, J lost 5 bases, and 7 bases lay in between. DNA for the CDR3: TGTGCCTGGAGTGTACTAACTACCGGGGAGCTGTTTTTT. Amino acids: CAWSVLTTGELFF.

The chain employs TRBV14 and TRBJ2-7, with D possibly matching TRBD2 (5 bases). Looked up from germline, CDR1 is SGHDN and CDR2 is FVKESK. V was clipped by 4 bases and J by 4 bases, with 11 bases between them. The CDR3 totals 13 residues. Written as DNA, the CDR3 is TGTGCCAGCAGCCGAAGGCCGGGGTACGAGCAGTACTTC. This codes for CASSRRPGYEQYF.

This rearrangement joins TRBV9 to TRBJ1-1; unclear D gene. V lost 3 bases and J lost 0, with 6 bases in between. The length of the CDR3 is 13 residues. The germline V gene has CDR1 SGDLS and CDR2 YYNGEE. CDR3 DNA: TGTGCCAGCAGCGCGAGAGTGAACACTGAAGCTTTCTTT. Its translation is CASSARVNTEAFF.

CDR3 DNA: TGTGCCAGCAGCTTAGCGGGAGGGCGGCCGTTCTTC. Translating gives CASSLAGGRPFF. The chain uses TRBV11-2 and TRBJ2-1, with 8 bases fitting TRBD2. The germline V gene encodes CDR1 SGHAT and CDR2 FQNNGV. J lost 15 bases, V lost 1 base, and 5 bases had no gene match. CDR3 length: 12 amino acids. The entire variable domain, with the rest obtained from reference TRBV11-2 and TRBJ2-1, is as follows: EAGVAQSPRYKIIEKRQSVAFWCNPISGHATLYWYQQILGQGPKLLIQFQNNGVVDDSQLPKDRFSAERLKGVDSTLKIQPAKLEDSAVYLCASSLAGGRPFFGPGTRLTVL.

At least ten counts were recorded for this clone. The chain employs TRBV27 and TRBJ1-4; D possibly corresponds to TRBD1 (6 bases). The CDR3 is 15 amino acids. Germline V gene lookup returns CDR1 MNHEY and CDR2 SMNVEV (reference sequence). V was pared by 5 bases and J by 8 bases, with 18 bases between. DNA of the CDR3: TGTGCCAGCAGTGCCACAGGGTGGGAAAAGGAAAAACTGTTTTTT. Translated: CASSATGWEKEKLFF.

The V call is TRBV6-1, the J call TRBJ2-3; D is perhaps TRBD2 (7 bases). Deletions cut 3 bases from V and 2 bases from J, with 15 bases between. Germline CDR1 is MNHNS and CDR2 is SASEGT. The CDR3 has 16 residues. CDR3 bases: TGTGCCAGCAGTGAGTGGGGGGGGACACACACAGATACGCAGTATTTT. Its translation: CASSEWGGTHTDTQYF.